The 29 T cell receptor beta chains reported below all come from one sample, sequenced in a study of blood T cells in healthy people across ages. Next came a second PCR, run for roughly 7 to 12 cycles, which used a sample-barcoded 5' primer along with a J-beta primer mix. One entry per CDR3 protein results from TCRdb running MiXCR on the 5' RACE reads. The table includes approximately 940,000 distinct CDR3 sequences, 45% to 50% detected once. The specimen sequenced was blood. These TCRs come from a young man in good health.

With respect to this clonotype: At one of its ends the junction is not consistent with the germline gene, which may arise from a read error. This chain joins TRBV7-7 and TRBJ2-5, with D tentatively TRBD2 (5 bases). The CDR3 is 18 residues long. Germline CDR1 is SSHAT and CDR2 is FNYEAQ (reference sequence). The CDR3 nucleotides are TGTGCTAGCAGCTTACTTCCCGCGACTACGGGCCGTGGAGAGACCCAGTACTTC. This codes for CASSLLPATTGRGETQYF. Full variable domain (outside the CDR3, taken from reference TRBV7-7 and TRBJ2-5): GAGVSQSPRYKVTKRGQDVTLRCDPISSHATLYWYQQALGQGPEFLTYFNYEAQPDKSGLPSDRFSAERPEGSISTLTIQRTEQRDSAMYRCASSLLPATTGRGETQYFGPGTRLLVL.

The CDR3 region is CASSQVWDRGGYNEQFF. For the CDR3, the DNA is TGCGCCAGCAGCCAAGTTTGGGACAGGGGGGGCTACAATGAGCAGTTCTTC. The chain has TRBV4-1 and TRBJ2-1, with 11 bases identical to TRBD1. Germline V CDR1 and CDR2: MGHRA, YSYEKL. The CDR3 is 17 residues long. Trimming cost V 1 base and J 3 bases; bases outside gene matches: 5.

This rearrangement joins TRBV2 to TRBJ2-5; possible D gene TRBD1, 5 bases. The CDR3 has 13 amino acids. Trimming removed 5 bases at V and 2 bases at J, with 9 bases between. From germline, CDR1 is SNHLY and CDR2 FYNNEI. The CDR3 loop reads CASSRQLQETQYF. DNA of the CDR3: TGTGCCAGCAGTCGACAGCTACAAGAGACCCAGTACTTC. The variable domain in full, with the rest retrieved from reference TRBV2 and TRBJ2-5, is EPEVTQTPSHQVTQMGQEVILRCVPISNHLYFYWYRQILGQKVEFLVSFYNNEISEKSEIFDDQFSVERPDGSNFTLKIRSTKLEDSAMYFCASSRQLQETQYFGPGTRLLVL.

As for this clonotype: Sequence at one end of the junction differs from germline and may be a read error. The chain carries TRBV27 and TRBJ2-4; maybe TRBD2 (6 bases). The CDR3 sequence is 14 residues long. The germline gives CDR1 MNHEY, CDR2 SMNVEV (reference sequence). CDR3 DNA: TGTACCAGCAGCCCTCGGGGGTTGAAAAACATTCAGTACTTC. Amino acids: CTSSPRGLKNIQYF.

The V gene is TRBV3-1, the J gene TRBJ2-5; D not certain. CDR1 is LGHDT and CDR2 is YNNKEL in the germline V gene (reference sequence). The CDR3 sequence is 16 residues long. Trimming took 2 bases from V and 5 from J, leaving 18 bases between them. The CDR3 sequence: CASSQPRPPANETQYF. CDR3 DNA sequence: TGTGCCAGCAGCCAACCCCGGCCGCCCGCCAACGAGACCCAGTACTTC.

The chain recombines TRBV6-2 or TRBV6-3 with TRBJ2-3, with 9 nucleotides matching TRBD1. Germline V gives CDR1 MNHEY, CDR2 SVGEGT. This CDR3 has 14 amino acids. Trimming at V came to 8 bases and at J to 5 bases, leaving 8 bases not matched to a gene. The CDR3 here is CASGHRGPGDTQYF. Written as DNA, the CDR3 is TGTGCCAGCGGTCACAGGGGGCCAGGAGATACGCAGTATTTT.

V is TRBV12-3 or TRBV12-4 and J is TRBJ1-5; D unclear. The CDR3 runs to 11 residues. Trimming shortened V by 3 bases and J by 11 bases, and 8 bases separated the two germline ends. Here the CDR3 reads CASSFGRAQHF. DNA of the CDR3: TGTGCCAGCAGTTTTGGTAGGGCCCAGCATTTT.

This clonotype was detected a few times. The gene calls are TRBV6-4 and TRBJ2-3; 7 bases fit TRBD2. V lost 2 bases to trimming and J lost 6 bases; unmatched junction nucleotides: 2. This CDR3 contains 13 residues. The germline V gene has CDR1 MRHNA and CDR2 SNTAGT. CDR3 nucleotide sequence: TGTGCCAGCAGTGACAGGGGAGGGGATACGCAGTATTTT. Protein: CASSDRGGDTQYF.

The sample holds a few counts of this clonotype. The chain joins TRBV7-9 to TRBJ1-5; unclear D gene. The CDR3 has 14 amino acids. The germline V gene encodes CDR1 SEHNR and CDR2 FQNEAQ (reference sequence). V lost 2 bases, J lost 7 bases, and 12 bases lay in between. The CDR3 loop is CASSLSIAEQPQHF. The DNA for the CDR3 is TGTGCCAGCAGCTTAAGTATTGCGGAACAGCCCCAGCATTTT.

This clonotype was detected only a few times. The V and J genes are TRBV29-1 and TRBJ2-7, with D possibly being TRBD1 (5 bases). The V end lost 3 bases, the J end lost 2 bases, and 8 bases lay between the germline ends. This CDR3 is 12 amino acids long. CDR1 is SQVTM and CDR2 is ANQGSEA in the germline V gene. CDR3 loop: CSVELRAYEQYF. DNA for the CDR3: TGCAGCGTTGAGCTCAGGGCCTACGAGCAGTACTTC.

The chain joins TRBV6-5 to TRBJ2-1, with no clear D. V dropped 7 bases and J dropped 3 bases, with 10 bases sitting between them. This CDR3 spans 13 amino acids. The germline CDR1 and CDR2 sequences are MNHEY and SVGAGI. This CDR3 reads CASIATDYNEQFF. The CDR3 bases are TGTGCCAGCATCGCGACTGACTACAATGAGCAGTTCTTC.

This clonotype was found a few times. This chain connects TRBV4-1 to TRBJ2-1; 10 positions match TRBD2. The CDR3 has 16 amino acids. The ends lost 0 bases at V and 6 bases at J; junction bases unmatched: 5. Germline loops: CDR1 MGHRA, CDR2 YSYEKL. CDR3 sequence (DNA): TGCGCCAGCAGCCAAGATGGGTTAGCGGGGGGCAATGAGCAGTTCTTC. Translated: CASSQDGLAGGNEQFF.

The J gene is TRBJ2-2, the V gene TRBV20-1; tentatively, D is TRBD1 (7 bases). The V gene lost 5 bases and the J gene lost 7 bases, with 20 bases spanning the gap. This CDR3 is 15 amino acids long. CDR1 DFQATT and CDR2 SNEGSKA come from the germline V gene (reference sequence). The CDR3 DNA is TGCAGTGCTCCAGGGGGGCAGGGCAAAGGCGGGGAGCTGTTTTTT. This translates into CSAPGGQGKGGELFF.

Here the CDR3 reads CASSSPSLSYEQYF. The CDR3 DNA reads as TGTGCCAGCAGTTCCCCCAGTCTTTCCTACGAGCAGTACTTC. The gene calls are TRBV28 and TRBJ2-5; no firm D call. The DNA end lines up better with TRBJ2-7; the J call may be wrong. In germline, CDR1 is MDHEN, CDR2 SYDVKM. The CDR3 is made up of 14 amino acids.

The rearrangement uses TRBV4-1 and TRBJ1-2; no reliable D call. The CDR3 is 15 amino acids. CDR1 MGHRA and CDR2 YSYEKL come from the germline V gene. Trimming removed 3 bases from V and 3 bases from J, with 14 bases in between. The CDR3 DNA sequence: TGCGCCAGCAGCCACAGTTCCTCCGGAGACTATGGCTACACCTTC. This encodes CASSHSSSGDYGYTF.

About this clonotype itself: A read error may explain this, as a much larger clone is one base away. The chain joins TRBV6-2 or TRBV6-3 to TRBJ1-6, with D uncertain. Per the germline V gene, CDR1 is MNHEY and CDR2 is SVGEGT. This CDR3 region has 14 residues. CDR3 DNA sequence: TGTGCCAGCAGCCCAGGACGGGATAAGTCACCCCTCCACTTT. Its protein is CASSPGRDKSPLHF.

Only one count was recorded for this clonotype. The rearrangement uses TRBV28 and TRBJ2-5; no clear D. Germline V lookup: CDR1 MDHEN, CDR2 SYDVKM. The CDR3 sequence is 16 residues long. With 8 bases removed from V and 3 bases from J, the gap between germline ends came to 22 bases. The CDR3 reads CASSRGVGRGEETQYF. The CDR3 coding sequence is TGTGCCAGCTCGAGAGGAGTTGGGCGAGGCGAAGAGACCCAGTACTTC.

CDR3 sequence: CSAEPDRNSYEQYF. CDR3 coding DNA: TGCAGTGCTGAACCGGACAGAAACTCCTACGAGCAGTACTTC. This chain uses TRBV20-1 with TRBJ2-7; D may be TRBD1 (6 bases). The germline gives CDR1 DFQATT, CDR2 SNEGSKA (reference sequence). The V end was cut by 5 bases, the J end by 0 bases, with 14 bases between. This CDR3 comprises 14 residues.

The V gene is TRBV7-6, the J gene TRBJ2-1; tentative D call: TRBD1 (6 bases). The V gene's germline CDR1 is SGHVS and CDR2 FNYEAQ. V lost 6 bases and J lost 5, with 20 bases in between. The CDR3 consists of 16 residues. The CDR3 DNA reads TGTGCCAGCAGTGCGACAGGCCACCGCACCAACAATGAGCAGTTCTTC. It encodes CASSATGHRTNNEQFF.

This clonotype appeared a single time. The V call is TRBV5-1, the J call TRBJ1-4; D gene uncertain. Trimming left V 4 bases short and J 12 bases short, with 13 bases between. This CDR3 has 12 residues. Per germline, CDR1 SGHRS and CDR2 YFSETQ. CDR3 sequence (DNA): TGCGCCAGCAGCCCCGCCGGGAGGGAACTGTTTTTT. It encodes CASSPAGRELFF.

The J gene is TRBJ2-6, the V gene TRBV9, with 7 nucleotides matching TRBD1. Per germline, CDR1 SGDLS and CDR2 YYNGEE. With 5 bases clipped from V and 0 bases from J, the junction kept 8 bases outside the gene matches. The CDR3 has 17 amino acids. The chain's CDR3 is CASSATGTVSGANVLTF. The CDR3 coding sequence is TGTGCCAGCAGTGCCACCGGGACAGTCTCTGGGGCCAACGTCCTGACTTTC.

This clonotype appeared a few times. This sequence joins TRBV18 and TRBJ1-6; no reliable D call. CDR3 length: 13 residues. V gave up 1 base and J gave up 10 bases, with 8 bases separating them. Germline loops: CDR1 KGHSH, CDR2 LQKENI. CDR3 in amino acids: CASSPLPDSPLHF. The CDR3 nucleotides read TGTGCCAGCTCACCACTCCCAGACTCACCCCTCCACTTT.

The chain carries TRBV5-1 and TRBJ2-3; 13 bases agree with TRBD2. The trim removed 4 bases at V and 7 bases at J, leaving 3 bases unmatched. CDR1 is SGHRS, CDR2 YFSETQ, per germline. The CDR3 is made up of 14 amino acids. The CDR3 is CASSETSGGYTQYF. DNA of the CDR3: TGCGCCAGCAGCGAGACTAGCGGGGGGTATACGCAGTATTTT.

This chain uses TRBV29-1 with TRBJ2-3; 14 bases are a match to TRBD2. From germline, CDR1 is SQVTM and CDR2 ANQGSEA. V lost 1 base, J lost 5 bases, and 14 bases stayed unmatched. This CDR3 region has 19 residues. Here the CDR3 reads CSVEGGGTSGRGSVDTQYF. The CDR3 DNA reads TGCAGCGTTGAAGGAGGGGGGACTAGCGGGAGAGGATCAGTAGATACGCAGTATTTT.

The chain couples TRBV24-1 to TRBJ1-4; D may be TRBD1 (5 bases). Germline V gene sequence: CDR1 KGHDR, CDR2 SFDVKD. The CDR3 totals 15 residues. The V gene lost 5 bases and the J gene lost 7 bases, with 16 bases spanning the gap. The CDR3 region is CATSATKDKGEKLFF. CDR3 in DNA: TGTGCCACCAGTGCAACCAAGGACAAAGGTGAAAAACTGTTTTTT.

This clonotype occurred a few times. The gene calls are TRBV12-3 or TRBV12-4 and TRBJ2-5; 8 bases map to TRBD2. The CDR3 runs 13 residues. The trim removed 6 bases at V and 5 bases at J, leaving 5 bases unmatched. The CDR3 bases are TGTGCCAGCAGCCCGGGAGGGCCGGAGACCCAGTACTTC. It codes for CASSPGGPETQYF.

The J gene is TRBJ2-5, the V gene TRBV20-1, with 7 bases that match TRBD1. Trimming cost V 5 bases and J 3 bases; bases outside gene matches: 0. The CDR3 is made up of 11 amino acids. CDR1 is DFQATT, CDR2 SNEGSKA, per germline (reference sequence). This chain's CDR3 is CSADREETQYF. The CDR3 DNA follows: TGCAGTGCTGACAGGGAAGAGACCCAGTACTTC.

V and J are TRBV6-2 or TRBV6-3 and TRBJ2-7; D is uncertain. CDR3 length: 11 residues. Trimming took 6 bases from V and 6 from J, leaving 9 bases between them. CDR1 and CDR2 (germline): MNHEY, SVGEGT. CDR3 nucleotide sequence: TGTGCCAGCAGCCGAGAGTCCGAGCAGTACTTC. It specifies CASSRESEQYF.

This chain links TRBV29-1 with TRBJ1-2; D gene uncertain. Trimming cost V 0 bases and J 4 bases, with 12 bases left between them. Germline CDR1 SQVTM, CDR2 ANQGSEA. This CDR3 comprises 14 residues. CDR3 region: CSVEEGGKAYGYTF. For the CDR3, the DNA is TGCAGCGTTGAAGAGGGCGGGAAGGCCTATGGCTACACCTTC. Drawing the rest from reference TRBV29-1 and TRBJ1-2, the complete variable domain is SAVISQKPSRDICQRGTSLTIQCQVDSQVTMMFWYRQQPGQSLTLIATANQGSEATYESGFVIDKFPISRPNLTFSTLTVSNMSPEDSSIYLCSVEEGGKAYGYTFGSGTRLTVV.